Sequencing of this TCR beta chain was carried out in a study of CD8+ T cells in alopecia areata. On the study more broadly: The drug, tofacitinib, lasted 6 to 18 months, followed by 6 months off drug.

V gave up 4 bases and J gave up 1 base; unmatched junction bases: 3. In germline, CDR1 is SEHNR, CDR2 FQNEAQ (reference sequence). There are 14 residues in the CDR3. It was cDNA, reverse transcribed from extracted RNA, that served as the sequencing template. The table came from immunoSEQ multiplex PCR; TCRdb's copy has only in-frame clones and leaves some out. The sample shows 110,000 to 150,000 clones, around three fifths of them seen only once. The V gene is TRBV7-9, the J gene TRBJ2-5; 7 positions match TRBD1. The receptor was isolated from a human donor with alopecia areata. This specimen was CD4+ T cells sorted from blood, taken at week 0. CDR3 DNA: TGTGCCAGCAGCTCGGGACAGCCCCAAGAGACCCAGTACTTC. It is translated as CASSSGQPQETQYF.